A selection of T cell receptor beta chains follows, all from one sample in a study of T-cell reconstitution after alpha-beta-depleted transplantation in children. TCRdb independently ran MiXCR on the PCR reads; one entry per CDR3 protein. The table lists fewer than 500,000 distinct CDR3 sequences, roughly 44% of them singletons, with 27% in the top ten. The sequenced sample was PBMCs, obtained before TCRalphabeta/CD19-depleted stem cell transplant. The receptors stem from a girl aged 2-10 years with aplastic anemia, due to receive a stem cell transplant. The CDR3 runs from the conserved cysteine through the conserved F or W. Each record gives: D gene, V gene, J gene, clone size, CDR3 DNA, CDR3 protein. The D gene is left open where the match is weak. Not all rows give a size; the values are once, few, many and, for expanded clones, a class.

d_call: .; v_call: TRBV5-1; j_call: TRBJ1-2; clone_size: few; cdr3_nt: TGCGCCAGCAGCTTAACAGGGCTAAGAGGCTATGGCTACACCTTC; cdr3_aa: CASSLTGLRGYGYTF
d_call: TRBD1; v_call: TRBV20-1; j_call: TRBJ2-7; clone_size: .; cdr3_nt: TGCAGTGCTAACCGGGACAGGGGAGGGGAGCAGTACTTC; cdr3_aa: CSANRDRGGEQYF
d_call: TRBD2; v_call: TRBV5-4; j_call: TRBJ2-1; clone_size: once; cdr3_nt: TGTGCCAGCAGCCCCGGGGCGGGGGTTTCCTACAATGAGCAGTTCTTC; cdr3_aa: CASSPGAGVSYNEQFF
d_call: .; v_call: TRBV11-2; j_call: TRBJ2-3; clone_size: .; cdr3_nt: TGTACCAGCAGCGTCAACACAGATACGCAGTATTTT; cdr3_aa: CTSSVNTDTQYF
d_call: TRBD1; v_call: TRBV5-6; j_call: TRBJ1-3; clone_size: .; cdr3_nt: TGTGCCAGCAGCTTCAGGGGGCCCTCTGGAAACACCATATATTTT; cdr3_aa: CASSFRGPSGNTIYF
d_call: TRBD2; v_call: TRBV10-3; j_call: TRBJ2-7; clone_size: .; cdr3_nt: TGTGCCATCAGCCCGACTAGCGGGGGGGCCGACGAGCAGTACTTC; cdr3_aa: CAISPTSGGADEQYF
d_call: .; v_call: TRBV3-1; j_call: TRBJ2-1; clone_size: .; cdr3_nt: TGTGCCACCTCCCAAGATTTGGGACATCTGGGGGAGCAGTTCTTC; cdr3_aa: CATSQDLGHLGEQFF
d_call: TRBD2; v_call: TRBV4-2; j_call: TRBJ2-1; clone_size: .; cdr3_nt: TGTGCCAGCAGCCAAGACCCAGGACTAGCCAACTACAATGAGCAGTTCTTC; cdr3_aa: CASSQDPGLANYNEQFF
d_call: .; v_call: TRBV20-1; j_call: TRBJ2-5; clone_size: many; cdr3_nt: TGCAGTGCTAGCATAGCGGTCCAAGAGACCCAGTACTTC; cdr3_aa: CSASIAVQETQYF
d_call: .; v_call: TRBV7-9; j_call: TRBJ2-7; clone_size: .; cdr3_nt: TGTGCCAGCAGCTGGGGCATCGCCTACGAGCAGTACTTC; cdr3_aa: CASSWGIAYEQYF
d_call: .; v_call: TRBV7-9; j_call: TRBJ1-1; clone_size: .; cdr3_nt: TGTGCCAGCAGCTTATCCCTGACCGCGAACACTGAAGCTTTCTTT; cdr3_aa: CASSLSLTANTEAFF
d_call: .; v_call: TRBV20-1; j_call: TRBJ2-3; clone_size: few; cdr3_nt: TGCAGTGCTAGAGATGGGGCGGGCTACACAGATACGCAGTATTTT; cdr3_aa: CSARDGAGYTDTQYF
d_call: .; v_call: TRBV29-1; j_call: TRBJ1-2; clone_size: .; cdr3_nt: TGCAGCGTACGAGGACAGACCCTTAATGGCTACACCTTC; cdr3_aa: CSVRGQTLNGYTF
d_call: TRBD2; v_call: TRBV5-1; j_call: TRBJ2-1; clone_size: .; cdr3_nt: TGCGCCAGCAGCTTGGCCTCTAGCGGGAGCAATGAGCAGTTCTTC; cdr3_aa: CASSLASSGSNEQFF
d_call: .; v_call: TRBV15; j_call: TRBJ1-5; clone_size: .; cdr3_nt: TGTGCCACCAGCAGGAACAATCAGCCCCAGCATTTT; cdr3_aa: CATSRNNQPQHF
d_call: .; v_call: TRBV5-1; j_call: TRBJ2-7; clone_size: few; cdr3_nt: TGCGCCAGCAGTCGCCAAAGGGGGGAGTTGGAGGAGCAGTACTTC; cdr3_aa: CASSRQRGELEEQYF
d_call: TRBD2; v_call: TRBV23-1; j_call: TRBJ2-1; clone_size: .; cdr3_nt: TGCGCCAGCCATCCGGGACTAGCGGCCCAGGAGCAGTTCTTC; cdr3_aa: CASHPGLAAQEQFF
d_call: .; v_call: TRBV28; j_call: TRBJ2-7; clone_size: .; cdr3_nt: TGTGCCAGCAGTTCCGGACTGCCCCAAGAGCAGTACTTC; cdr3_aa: CASSSGLPQEQYF
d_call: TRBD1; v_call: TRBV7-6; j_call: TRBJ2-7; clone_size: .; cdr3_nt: TGTGCCAGCAGCTTAAGGACAGGTGGTTCGGGGGAGCAGTACTTC; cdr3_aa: CASSLRTGGSGEQYF
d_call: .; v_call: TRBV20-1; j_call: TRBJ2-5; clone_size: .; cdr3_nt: TGCAGTGCTAGAGTCGGCCTAAGAGAGACCCAGTACTTC; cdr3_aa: CSARVGLRETQYF
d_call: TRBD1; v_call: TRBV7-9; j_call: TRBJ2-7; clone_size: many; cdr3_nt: TGTGCCAGCAGCTCCACCAACAGGGGGCGCAGAAACGAGCAGTACTTC; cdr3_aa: CASSSTNRGRRNEQYF
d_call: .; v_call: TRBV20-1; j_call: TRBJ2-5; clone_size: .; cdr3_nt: TGCAGTGCTAGAGGGCTCCAGACCCAGTACTTC; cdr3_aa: CSARGLQTQYF
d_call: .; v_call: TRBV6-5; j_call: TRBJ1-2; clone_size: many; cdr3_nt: TGTGCCAGCAGTTACGACGGCCTCTATGGCTACACCTTC; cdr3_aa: CASSYDGLYGYTF
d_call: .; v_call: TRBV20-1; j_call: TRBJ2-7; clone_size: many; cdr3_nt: TGCAGTGCTAGACCTAGCGAATATAGCTCCTACGAGCAGTACTTC; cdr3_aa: CSARPSEYSSYEQYF
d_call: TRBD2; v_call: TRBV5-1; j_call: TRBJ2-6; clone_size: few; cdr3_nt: TGCGCCAGCAGCTCGGGACTAACTCACTCTGGGGCCAACGTCCTGACTTTC; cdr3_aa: CASSSGLTHSGANVLTF
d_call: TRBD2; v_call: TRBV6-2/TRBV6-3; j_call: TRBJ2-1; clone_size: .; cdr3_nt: TGTGCCAGCATCCCCCGGGAGGGCCGTTTCAATGAGCAGTTCTTC; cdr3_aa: CASIPREGRFNEQFF
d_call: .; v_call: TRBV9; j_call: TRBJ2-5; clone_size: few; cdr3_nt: TGTGCCAGCAGCGCTAACCCTACCAACCAAGAGACCCAGTACTTC; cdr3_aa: CASSANPTNQETQYF
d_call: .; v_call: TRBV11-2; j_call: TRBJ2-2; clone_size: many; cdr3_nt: TGTGCCAGCAGAGGGGCCAGGGGCCAAATAGGCGGGGAGCTGTTTTTT; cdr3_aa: CASRGARGQIGGELFF
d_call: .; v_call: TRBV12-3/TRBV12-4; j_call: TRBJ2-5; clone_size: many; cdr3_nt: TGTGCCAGCAGTTTAACTCCGTTCCAAGAGACCCAGTACTTC; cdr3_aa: CASSLTPFQETQYF
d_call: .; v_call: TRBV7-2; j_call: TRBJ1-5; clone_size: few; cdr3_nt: TGTGCCAGCAGCCGCCAGACAGCCGCTAGTGGCAATCAGCCCCAGCATTTT; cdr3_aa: CASSRQTAASGNQPQHF
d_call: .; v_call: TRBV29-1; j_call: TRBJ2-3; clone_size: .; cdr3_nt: TGCAGCGTTGACAGGGGCCACACAGATACGCAGTATTTT; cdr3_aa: CSVDRGHTDTQYF
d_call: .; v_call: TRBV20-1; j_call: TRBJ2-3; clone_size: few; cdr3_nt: TGCAGTGCTGGTCTAGCGTCTAGCACAGATACGCAGTATTTT; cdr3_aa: CSAGLASSTDTQYF
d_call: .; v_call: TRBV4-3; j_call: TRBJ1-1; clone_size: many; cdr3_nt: TGCGCCAGCAGCGTTTTGCGGGCTCGGAACACTGAAGCTTTCTTT; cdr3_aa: CASSVLRARNTEAFF
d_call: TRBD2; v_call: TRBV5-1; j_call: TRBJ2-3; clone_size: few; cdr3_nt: TGCGCCAGCAGCTTGGAACTAGCGGGGCCCACAGATACGCAGTATTTT; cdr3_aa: CASSLELAGPTDTQYF
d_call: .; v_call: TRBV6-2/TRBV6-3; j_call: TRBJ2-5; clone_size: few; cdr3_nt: TGTGCCAGCAGTCCCGACGGAGAGACCCAGTACTTC; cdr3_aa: CASSPDGETQYF
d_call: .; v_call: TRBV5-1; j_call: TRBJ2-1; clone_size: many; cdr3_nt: TGCGCCAGCAGCTTGGGGCTAGCAGACTACAATGAGCAGTTCTTC; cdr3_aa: CASSLGLADYNEQFF
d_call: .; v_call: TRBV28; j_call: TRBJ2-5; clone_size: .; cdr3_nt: TGTGCCAGCAGTTTTCTGTTGGGGGCGGAGACCCAGTACTTC; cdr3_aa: CASSFLLGAETQYF
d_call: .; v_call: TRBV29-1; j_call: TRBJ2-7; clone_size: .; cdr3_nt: TGCAGCGTTGCAACGTATGGGGGCGAGCAGTACTTC; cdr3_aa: CSVATYGGEQYF
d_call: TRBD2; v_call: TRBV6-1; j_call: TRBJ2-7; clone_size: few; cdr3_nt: TGTGCCAGCAGTGAAGAACTAGCGGGAGTGTACGAGCAGTACTTC; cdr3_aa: CASSEELAGVYEQYF
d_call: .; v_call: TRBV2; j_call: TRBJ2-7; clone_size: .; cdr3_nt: TGTGCCAGCACCCTGAAGTGGGGTTCGGACCACTACGAGCAGTACTTC; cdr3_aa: CASTLKWGSDHYEQYF
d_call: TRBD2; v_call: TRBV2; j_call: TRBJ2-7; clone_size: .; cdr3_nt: TGTGCCACGTCCAACTCGGGAGCGGGAGCTATCTGGGGAGAGCAGTACTTC; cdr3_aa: CATSNSGAGAIWGEQYF